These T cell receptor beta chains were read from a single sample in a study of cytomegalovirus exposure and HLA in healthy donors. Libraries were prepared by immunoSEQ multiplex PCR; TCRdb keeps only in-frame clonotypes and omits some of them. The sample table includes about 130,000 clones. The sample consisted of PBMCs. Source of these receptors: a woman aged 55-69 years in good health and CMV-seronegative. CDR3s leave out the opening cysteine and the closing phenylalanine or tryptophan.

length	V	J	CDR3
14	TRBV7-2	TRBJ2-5	ASSFASGGQQETQY
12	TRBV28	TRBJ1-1	ASSHRGQNTEAF
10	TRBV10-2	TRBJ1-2	ASRGEGGGYT
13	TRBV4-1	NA	ASSLREGGSYEQY
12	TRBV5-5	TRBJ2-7	ASSPNRGRAEQY
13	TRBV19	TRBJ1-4	ASSPRTGGDEKLF
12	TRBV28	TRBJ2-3	ASSSGQGTDTQY
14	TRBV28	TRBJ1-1	ASSSPGELWNTEAF
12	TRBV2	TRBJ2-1	ASALAAPPNPQF
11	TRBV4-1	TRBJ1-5	ASSHVQAQPQH
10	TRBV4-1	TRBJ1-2	ASSQGRGGYT
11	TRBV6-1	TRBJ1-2	ASRSTGSGGYT
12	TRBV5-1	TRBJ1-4	ASSLGQNNEKLF
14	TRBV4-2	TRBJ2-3	ASSQEGGSSTDTQY
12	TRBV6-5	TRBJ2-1	ASSYGAGGREQF
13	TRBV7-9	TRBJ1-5	ASSFTGIPNQPQH
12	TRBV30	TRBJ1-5	AYGQGAFNQPQH
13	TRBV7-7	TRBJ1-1	ASSLDRTGDTEAF
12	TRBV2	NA	ASSRTGISYEQY
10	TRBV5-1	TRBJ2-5	ASSSSQETQY
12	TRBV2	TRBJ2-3	ASRHAGGTDTQY
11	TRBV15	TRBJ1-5	ATSFGGNQPQH
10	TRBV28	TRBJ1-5	ASSTRGQPQH
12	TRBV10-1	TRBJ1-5	ASSEYQTGLPQH
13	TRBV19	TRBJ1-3	ASRRNGAGSNTIY
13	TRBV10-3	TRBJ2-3	ATIFGGVGTDTQY
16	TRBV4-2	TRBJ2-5	ASSQDLGLAGGSETQY